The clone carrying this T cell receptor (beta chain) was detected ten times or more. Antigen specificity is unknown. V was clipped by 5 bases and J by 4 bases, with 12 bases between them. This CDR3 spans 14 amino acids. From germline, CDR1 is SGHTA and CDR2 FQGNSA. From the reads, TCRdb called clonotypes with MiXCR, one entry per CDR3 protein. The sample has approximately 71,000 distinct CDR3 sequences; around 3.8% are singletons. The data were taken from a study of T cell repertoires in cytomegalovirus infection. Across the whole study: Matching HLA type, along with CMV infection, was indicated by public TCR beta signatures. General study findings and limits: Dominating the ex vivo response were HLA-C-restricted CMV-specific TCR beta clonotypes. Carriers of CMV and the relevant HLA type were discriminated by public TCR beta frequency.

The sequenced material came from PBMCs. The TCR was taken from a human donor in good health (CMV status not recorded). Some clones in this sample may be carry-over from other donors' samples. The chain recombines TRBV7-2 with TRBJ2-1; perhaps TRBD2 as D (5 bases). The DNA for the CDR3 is TGTGCCAGCAGCCCCCGGACGGGATACAATGAGCAGTTCTTC. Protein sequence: CASSPRTGYNEQFF.